This TCR beta chain was obtained from a study of cytomegalovirus exposure and HLA in healthy donors. Regarding the study as a whole: It emerged from a later analysis that several of the most significant clusters appeared to be linked to common viral pathogens. DRB1 showed the most TCR associations and HLA-C the fewest in a later analysis, as rates varied by HLA locus. A prior analysis recorded that most TCR beta V segments were productive about 87% or about 30% of the time.

In the PCR, 60 Vbeta and 13 Jbeta primers were used. The assay was immunoSEQ multiplex PCR, and TCRdb's table has in-frame clones only and misses some. The sample holds some 110,000 clones, 70% to 80% seen once. The CDR3 consists of 15 residues. Germline V gives CDR1 MDHEN, CDR2 SYDVKM. The ends were cut back, 3 bases at V and 2 bases at J, with 11 bases in the middle. With respect to this clone: Its specificity is not known.

The V gene is TRBV28, the J gene TRBJ1-5; D not resolved. The clonotype was recovered from a boy under 18 in good health and CMV-seronegative. Sequencing input: PBMCs. The CDR3 region is CASSLASGRNQPQHF. The CDR3 DNA is TGTGCCAGCAGTTTGGCCAGCGGTCGCAATCAGCCCCAGCATTTT.